These T cell receptor beta chains were read from a single sample in a study of blood T cell repertoires in COVID-19. Measured with immunoSEQ multiplex PCR; TCRdb has only the in-frame clones, and not every one. The sample lists about 130,000 clones, roughly 80% seen once, with 11% in the top ten. Input material: peripheral blood. These receptors originate from a man aged 55 to 70 who had recovered from COVID-19. The CDR3 runs from the conserved cysteine through the conserved F or W. A D gene is named only where the DNA matches it firmly. The size of a clone is reported for some rows only, either as once, few or many, or as a class for expanded clones.

v_call	clone_size	j_call	d_call	cdr3_aa	cdr3_nt
TRBV2	.	TRBJ1-1	TRBD1	CASSQGEGTEAFF	TGTGCCAGCAGTCAGGGGGAAGGGACTGAAGCTTTCTTT
TRBV19	.	TRBJ2-1	TRBD2	CASSFGLAPYNEQFF	TGTGCCAGTAGTTTCGGACTAGCCCCTTACAATGAGCAGTTCTTC
TRBV29-1	.	TRBJ2-7	TRBD2	CSVRPEIAGGPYEQYF	TGCAGCGTCCGCCCGGAAATAGCGGGAGGGCCTTACGAGCAGTACTTC
TRBV19	.	TRBJ1-5	.	CASSIYSSNQPQHF	TGTGCCAGTAGTATTTACAGTAGCAATCAGCCCCAGCATTTT
TRBV28	few	TRBJ2-6	.	CAIPGDSGANVLTF	TGTGCCATCCCCGGAGACTCCGGGGCCAACGTCCTGACTTTC
TRBV6-5	few	TRBJ1-5	.	CASSYRLDQPQHF	TGTGCCAGCAGCTACCGACTCGATCAGCCCCAGCATTTT
TRBV6-5	.	TRBJ1-2	.	CASTKEGRAYGYTF	TGTGCCAGCACCAAAGAGGGGAGGGCCTATGGCTACACCTTC
TRBV27	few	TRBJ1-6	.	CASRNRENSPLHF	TGTGCCAGCAGGAACAGGGAAAATTCACCCCTCCACTTT
TRBV6-2/TRBV6-3	.	TRBJ1-6	TRBD1	CASSGMGQSVSPLHF	TGTGCCAGCAGTGGGATGGGACAGAGTGTGTCACCCCTCCACTTT
TRBV6-6	.	TRBJ2-7	TRBD2	CASRAGLAGTYEQYF	TGTGCCAGCAGGGCCGGACTAGCGGGGACCTACGAGCAGTACTTC
TRBV30	.	TRBJ1-5	.	CAWSVGGQPFGPQHF	TGTGCCTGGAGTGTAGGCGGGCAGCCTTTTGGGCCCCAGCATTTT
TRBV25-1	.	TRBJ2-3	TRBD2	CASPTSGGREDTQYF	TGTGCCAGTCCGACTAGCGGGGGAAGAGAAGATACGCAGTATTTT
TRBV28	.	TRBJ1-4	.	CASISTQEKLFF	TGTGCCAGCATATCCACCCAGGAAAAACTGTTTTTT
TRBV10-3	.	TRBJ1-4	.	CAISESAGGRENEKLFF	TGTGCCATCAGTGAGTCGGCGGGGGGCAGGGAAAATGAAAAACTGTTTTTT
TRBV7-2	few	TRBJ2-7	TRBD2	CASSPLAGGPQEQYF	TGTGCCAGCAGCCCCCTAGCGGGAGGGCCTCAAGAGCAGTACTTC
TRBV28	.	TRBJ1-2	.	CASSLTGFLTLNGYTF	TGTGCCAGCAGCTTGACAGGCTTTCTTACCCTCAATGGCTACACCTTC
TRBV29-1	.	TRBJ2-1	TRBD2	CSSRIAGGSEQFF	TGCAGCTCCCGGATAGCGGGAGGGAGTGAGCAGTTCTTC
TRBV24-1	.	TRBJ2-2	TRBD2	CATSQGRASGNTGELFF	TGTGCCACCAGTCAGGGTCGGGCTAGCGGGAACACCGGGGAGCTGTTTTTT
TRBV5-4	.	TRBJ1-3	.	CASSELQGVGNTIYF	TGTGCCAGCAGCGAACTACAGGGAGTTGGAAACACCATATATTTT
TRBV15	.	TRBJ2-3	.	CATSRRQGTDTQYF	TGTGCCACCAGCAGGAGACAGGGCACAGATACGCAGTATTTT
TRBV28	.	TRBJ1-2	.	CASSLPGDYGYTF	TGTGCCAGCAGTTTACCAGGGGACTATGGCTACACCTTC
TRBV11-2	.	TRBJ2-1	.	CASSLDVGANEQFF	TGTGCCAGCAGCTTAGATGTTGGGGCAAATGAGCAGTTCTTC
TRBV6-5	few	TRBJ1-1	TRBD1	CASNPGRGPTEAFF	TGTGCCAGCAACCCGGGAAGGGGGCCCACTGAAGCTTTCTTT
TRBV6-5	.	TRBJ2-7	.	CASSSNYEQYF	TGTGCCAGCAGCTCTAATTACGAGCAGTACTTC
TRBV11-2	.	TRBJ2-3	TRBD2	CASSLVAGGLTDTQYF	TGTGCCAGCAGCTTAGTCGCGGGAGGGTTGACAGATACGCAGTATTTT
TRBV4-2	.	TRBJ2-3	TRBD2	CASRGGADTDTQYF	TGTGCCAGCCGCGGGGGGGCCGACACAGATACGCAGTATTTT
TRBV6-5	.	TRBJ1-6	.	CASSFQGLTNSPLHF	TGTGCCAGCAGTTTTCAGGGCCTAACTAATTCACCCCTCCACTTT
TRBV28	once	TRBJ1-1	.	CASSLSGRLNTEAFF	TGTGCCAGCAGTTTATCAGGGCGGTTGAACACTGAAGCTTTCTTT
TRBV28	few	TRBJ2-7	TRBD2	CASSLSGSLYWEQYF	TGTGCCAGCAGTTTAAGCGGGAGCCTCTACTGGGAGCAGTACTTC
TRBV5-8	.	TRBJ1-5	.	CASSFRRDQPQHF	TGTGCCAGCAGCTTTAGGAGGGATCAGCCCCAGCATTTT
TRBV27	.	TRBJ1-2	.	CASSLSRQLYGYTF	TGTGCCAGCAGTTTATCGAGACAGCTCTATGGCTACACCTTC
TRBV5-4	.	TRBJ2-2	.	CASRVRDTSSELFF	TGTGCCAGCAGGGTACGGGACACGTCATCCGAGCTGTTTTTT
TRBV28	.	TRBJ1-5	.	CASSYGREPQHF	TGTGCCAGCAGTTACGGGCGGGAGCCCCAGCATTTT
TRBV18	.	TRBJ2-6	.	CASSPLPTTSGANVLTF	TGTGCCAGCTCACCACTTCCCACCACCAGTGGGGCCAACGTCCTGACTTTC
TRBV19	few	TRBJ2-1	.	CASSIVGERNEQFF	TGTGCCAGTAGTATAGTTGGAGAGCGGAATGAGCAGTTCTTC
TRBV5-4	.	TRBJ2-5	.	CASSLLQTAQETQYF	TGTGCCAGCAGCTTACTCCAAACAGCCCAAGAGACCCAGTACTTC
TRBV21-1	.	TRBJ2-7	.	CASSLSSGRALYEQYF	TGTGCCAGCAGCCTTTCTAGCGGGAGGGCCCTATACGAGCAGTACTTC
TRBV19	once	TRBJ1-1	.	CASSGITDGVRAEAFF	TGTGCCAGTAGTGGGATTACGGACGGGGTGAGGGCTGAAGCTTTCTTT
TRBV6-5	once	TRBJ1-3	.	CASKARYSGNTIYF	TGTGCCAGCAAAGCTCGCTACTCTGGAAACACCATATATTTT
TRBV28	.	TRBJ1-4	TRBD1	CASSTRGRSGEKLFF	TGTGCCAGCAGTACCAGGGGGCGATCGGGTGAAAAACTGTTTTTT
TRBV28	.	TRBJ1-2	.	CASRGPDRTAF	TGTGCCAGCAGGGGTCCGGACAGAACGGCCTTC
TRBV19	.	TRBJ1-5	.	CASSDPRGSNQPQHF	TGTGCCAGTAGCGACCCCAGAGGAAGCAATCAGCCCCAGCATTTT
TRBV3-1/TRBV3-2	.	TRBJ1-6	.	CASSRTANNSPLHF	TGTGCCAGCAGCCGGACAGCTAATAATTCACCCCTCCACTTT
TRBV7-2	.	TRBJ2-3	.	CASSQGGFDTQYF	TGTGCCAGCAGCCAGGGTGGCTTCGATACGCAGTATTTT
TRBV4-1	.	TRBJ2-7	.	CASSHGPDRPTYEQYF	TGCGCCAGCAGCCACGGTCCAGACAGACCAACCTACGAGCAGTACTTC
TRBV3-1/TRBV3-2	.	TRBJ1-3	.	CASSQTLSSGNTIYF	TGTGCCAGCAGCCAGACTTTGAGCTCTGGAAACACCATATATTTT
TRBV7-2	.	TRBJ1-5	.	CASSRDTRNAPQHF	TGTGCCAGCAGCCGGGACACTCGTAATGCGCCCCAGCATTTT
TRBV11-1	few	TRBJ2-3	TRBD2	CASRRGLAGGDTQYF	TGTGCCAGCAGACGCGGACTAGCGGGAGGAGATACGCAGTATTTT
TRBV4-1	.	TRBJ2-1	TRBD1	CASSQGTGASSPSYNEQFF	TGCGCCAGCAGCCAAGGGACAGGGGCTTCGTCCCCCTCCTACAATGAGCAGTTCTTC
TRBV13	.	TRBJ2-3	TRBD1	CASSPNLRDRGQTDTQYF	TGTGCCAGCAGCCCCAACCTCCGAGACAGGGGTCAGACAGATACGCAGTATTTT
TRBV28	.	TRBJ2-5	TRBD1	CASSPGRGRQETQYF	TGTGCCAGCAGTCCGGGAAGGGGGCGGCAAGAGACCCAGTACTTC
TRBV29-1	.	TRBJ1-5	.	CSVETGQTGQPQHF	TGCAGCGTTGAAACCGGACAGACTGGCCAGCCCCAGCATTTT
TRBV7-8	.	TRBJ2-4	.	CASSRGAAKNIQYF	TGTGCCAGCAGTCGCGGGGCTGCCAAAAACATTCAGTACTTC
TRBV19	.	TRBJ1-1	.	CASSQGLITEAFF	TGTGCCAGTAGCCAGGGGTTGATCACTGAAGCTTTCTTT
TRBV30	.	TRBJ1-1	.	CAWGTRVTEAFF	TGTGCCTGGGGTACTAGGGTCACTGAAGCTTTCTTT
TRBV9	.	TRBJ2-7	TRBD1	CASSVAGQGTDEQYF	TGTGCCAGCAGCGTAGCGGGACAGGGGACGGACGAGCAGTACTTC